The rows below give T cell receptor beta chains drawn from one sample of a study of T cell changes during pregnancy in multiple sclerosis. TCRdb's copy holds only in-frame clones and misses some; the assay was immunoSEQ multiplex PCR. The repertoire consists of about 79,000 clones, with around 93% occurring once and the leading ten covering approximately 0.75%. Material: peripheral blood, obtained in the second trimester of pregnancy. The receptors were gathered from a female donor in good health, enrolled as a control in a pregnancy study. The CDR3 runs from the conserved cysteine through the conserved F or W. D genes are given only for firm matches. Rows give clone size only sometimes, using once, few, many, or a class for an expanded clone.

TRBJ2-3 | TRBD2 | - | TRBV29-1 | CSVLAGSTDTQYF | TGCAGCGTTCTAGCGGGGTCCACAGATACGCAGTATTTT
TRBJ2-7 | TRBD1 | - | TRBV7-3 | CASSATGTATYEQYF | TGTGCCAGCAGCGCCACCGGGACAGCCACCTACGAGCAGTACTTC
TRBJ2-4 | - | - | TRBV7-9 | CASSLVSDIQYF | TGTGCCAGCAGCTTAGTCTCAGACATTCAGTACTTC
TRBJ1-2 | - | - | TRBV25-1 | CASSARTEQNYGYTF | TGTGCCAGCAGTGCCCGGACAGAACAAAACTATGGCTACACCTTC
TRBJ1-4 | TRBD1 | - | TRBV4-3 | CASSQGQGYEKLFF | TGCGCCAGCAGCCAAGGACAGGGATATGAAAAACTGTTTTTT
TRBJ1-5 | - | - | TRBV7-2 | CASSPRVGGNNQPQHF | TGTGCCAGCAGCCCCCGCGTGGGGGGAAACAATCAGCCCCAGCATTTT
TRBJ2-5 | - | - | TRBV10-3 | CAISEGGDRETQYF | TGTGCCATCAGTGAAGGGGGGGATAGGGAGACCCAGTACTTC
TRBJ2-1 | TRBD1 | - | TRBV12-5 | CASGLGSGTGGYNEQFF | TGTGCTAGTGGTTTGGGGTCTGGGACAGGGGGATACAATGAGCAGTTCTTC
TRBJ2-5 | TRBD2 | - | TRBV5-4 | CASSFRGGAEAQYF | TGTGCCAGCAGTTTCCGCGGGGGTGCCGAGGCCCAGTACTTC
TRBJ2-5 | TRBD2 | - | TRBV4-2 | CASSASLSGGVETQYF | TGTGCCAGCAGCGCCTCTCTTAGCGGGGGGGTAGAGACCCAGTACTTC
TRBJ1-5 | - | few | TRBV19 | CASSISRVRQPQHF | TGTGCCAGTAGTATCTCCAGGGTCCGTCAGCCCCAGCATTTT
TRBJ1-4 | TRBD1 | - | TRBV19 | CASSLRDRSEKLFF | TGTGCCAGTAGTCTCCGGGACAGGAGTGAAAAACTGTTTTTT
TRBJ2-1 | TRBD2 | - | TRBV19 | CASSITSGGNHNEQFF | TGTGCCAGTAGTATAACTAGCGGGGGGAACCACAATGAGCAGTTCTTC
TRBJ2-2 | TRBD1 | - | TRBV6-6 | CASETTSQGASGELFF | TGTGCCAGCGAAACTACGTCACAGGGGGCTTCCGGGGAGCTGTTTTTT
TRBJ1-1 | - | - | TRBV27 | CASSQGNTEAFF | TGTGCCAGCAGCCAGGGGAACACTGAAGCTTTCTTT
TRBJ1-2 | TRBD1 | once | TRBV11-1 | CASSPKGARGGDYGYTF | TGTGCCAGCAGCCCAAAGGGGGCTCGGGGCGGGGACTATGGCTACACCTTC
TRBJ1-1 | TRBD1 | - | TRBV5-1 | CASSYNTGGVEAFF | TGCGCCAGCAGCTATAACACAGGGGGCGTGGAAGCTTTCTTT
TRBJ1-2 | - | - | TRBV19 | CASRDSFYGYTF | TGTGCCAGTAGAGACAGCTTCTATGGCTACACCTTC
TRBJ1-2 | - | - | TRBV4-2 | CASSQEAVYGYTF | TGTGCCAGCAGCCAAGAGGCAGTCTATGGCTACACCTTC
TRBJ1-2 | - | once | TRBV7-2 | CASSFPSVGYTF | TGTGCCAGCAGCTTCCCATCGGTTGGCTACACCTTC
TRBJ1-1 | - | - | TRBV18 | CASSQGDAIASTEAFF | TGTGCCAGCTCACAGGGGGATGCAATCGCGTCCACTGAAGCTTTCTTT